Given below is one T cell receptor beta chain in context. Its antigen is as yet unknown. This sample was taken from a study of shared clonotypes between healthy human individuals. On sorted subsets, replicate PCRs used 200 ng DNA, or about 33,000 T cell genomes. Original handling: Filtering differed since immunoSEQ provided only junctions, with no quality scores. Some clones are missing from TCRdb's copy, which holds only in-frame ones; the method was immunoSEQ multiplex PCR. D and trimming were read from the DNA, whereas the V and J calls and clone size are those reported in that table. This sample yields 2 million to 2.5 million clones, of which 95% are seen a single time; more than 0.1% belongs to the top ten. The CDR3 loop spans 14 amino acids. With V trimmed by 6 bases and J by 4 bases, 4 bases remained unmatched. Germline CDR1 SGHRS, CDR2 YFSETQ. Splitting the CD4+ cells yielded a CD45RA+ naive subset and a CD45RA-negative memory subset.

The study's findings and limits: A few donors had around 5% of their naive CD4 clonotypes in common.

The genes are TRBV5-1 and TRBJ2-1, with 10 bases that match TRBD2. Sample: naive CD4+ T cells sorted from blood. Indicated subset: CD45RA+ positively selected. The receptor comes from a man between 18 and 35 years old in good health. CDR3 sequence: CASTFSGGYNEQFF. For the CDR3, the DNA is TGCGCCAGCACCTTTAGCGGGGGGTACAATGAGCAGTTCTTC.